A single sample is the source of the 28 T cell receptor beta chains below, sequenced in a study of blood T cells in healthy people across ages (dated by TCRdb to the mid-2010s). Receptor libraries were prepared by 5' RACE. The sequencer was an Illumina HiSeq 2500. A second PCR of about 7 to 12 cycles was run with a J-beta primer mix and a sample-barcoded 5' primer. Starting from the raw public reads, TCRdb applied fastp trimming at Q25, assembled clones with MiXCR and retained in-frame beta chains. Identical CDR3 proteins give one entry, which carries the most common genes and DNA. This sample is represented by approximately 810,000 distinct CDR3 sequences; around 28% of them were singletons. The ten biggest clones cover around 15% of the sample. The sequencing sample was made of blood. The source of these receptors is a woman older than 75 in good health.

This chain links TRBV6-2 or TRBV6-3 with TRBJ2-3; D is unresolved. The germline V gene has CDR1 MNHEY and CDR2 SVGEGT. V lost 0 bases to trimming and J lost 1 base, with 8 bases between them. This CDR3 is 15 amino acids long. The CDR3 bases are TGTGCCAGCAGTTACTCATCGACCCGCACAGATACGCAGTATTTT. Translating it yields CASSYSSTRTDTQYF.

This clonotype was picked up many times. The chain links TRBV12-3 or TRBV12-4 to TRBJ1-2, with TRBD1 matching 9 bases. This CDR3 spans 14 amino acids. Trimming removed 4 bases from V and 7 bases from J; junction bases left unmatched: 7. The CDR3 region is CASSSGQGLGGYTF. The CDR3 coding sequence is TGTGCCAGCAGTTCCGGACAGGGGCTTGGTGGCTACACCTTC.

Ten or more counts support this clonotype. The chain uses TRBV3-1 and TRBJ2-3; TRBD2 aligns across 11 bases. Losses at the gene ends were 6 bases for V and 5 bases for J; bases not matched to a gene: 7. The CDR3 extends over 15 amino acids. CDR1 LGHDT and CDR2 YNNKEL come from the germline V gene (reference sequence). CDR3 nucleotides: TGTGCCAGCAGTAAATTAGCGGGGGGGTTAGATACGCAGTATTTT. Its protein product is CASSKLAGGLDTQYF.

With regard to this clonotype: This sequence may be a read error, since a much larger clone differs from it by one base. Here the CDR3 reads CASSLVSGDHEQFF. CDR3 DNA sequence: TGCGCCAGCAGCTTGGTTAGCGGGGACCATGAGCAGTTCTTC. This chain links TRBV5-1 with TRBJ2-1; TRBD2 aligns across 8 bases. Germline-derived CDR1 and CDR2 are SGHRS and YFSETQ. This CDR3 has 14 amino acids. Trimming at V came to 0 bases and at J to 8 bases, leaving 4 bases not matched to a gene.

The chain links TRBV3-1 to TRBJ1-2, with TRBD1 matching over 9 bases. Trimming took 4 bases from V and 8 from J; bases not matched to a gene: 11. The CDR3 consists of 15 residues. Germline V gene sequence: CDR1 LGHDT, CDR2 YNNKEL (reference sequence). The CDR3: CASSPSWDRVGGYTF. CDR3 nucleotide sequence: TGTGCCAGCAGCCCCTCATGGGACAGGGTTGGCGGCTACACCTTC.

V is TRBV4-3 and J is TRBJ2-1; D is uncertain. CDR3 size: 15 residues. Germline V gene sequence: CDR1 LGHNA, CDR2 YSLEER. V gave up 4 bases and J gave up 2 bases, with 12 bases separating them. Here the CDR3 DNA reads TGCGCCAGCAGCCGAGATAACAAGGCCTACAATGAGCAGTTCTTC. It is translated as CASSRDNKAYNEQFF.

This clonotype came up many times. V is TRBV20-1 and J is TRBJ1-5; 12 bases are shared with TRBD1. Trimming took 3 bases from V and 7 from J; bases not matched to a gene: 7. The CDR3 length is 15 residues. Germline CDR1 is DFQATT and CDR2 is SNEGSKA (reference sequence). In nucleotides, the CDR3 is TGCAGTGCTAGTAATAAAGGGACAGGGGGCCAGCCCCAGCATTTT. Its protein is CSASNKGTGGQPQHF.

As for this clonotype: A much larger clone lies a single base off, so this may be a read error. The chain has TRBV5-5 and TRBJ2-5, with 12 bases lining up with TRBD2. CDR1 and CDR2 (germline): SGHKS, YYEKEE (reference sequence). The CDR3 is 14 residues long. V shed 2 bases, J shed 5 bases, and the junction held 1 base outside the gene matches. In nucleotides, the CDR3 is TGTGCCAGCAGCTTCACTAGCGGGAGGGAGACCCAGTACTTC. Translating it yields CASSFTSGRETQYF.

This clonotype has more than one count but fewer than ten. The CDR3 spells CSARGAQGTANNSPLHF. The CDR3 DNA reads as TGCAGTGCTAGAGGGGCCCAGGGGACGGCTAATAATTCACCCCTCCACTTT. The V and J genes are TRBV20-1 and TRBJ1-6; perhaps TRBD1 as D (6 bases). This CDR3 has 17 residues. V was trimmed by 1 base and J by 5 bases, leaving 18 bases between them. Germline V gene sequence: CDR1 DFQATT, CDR2 SNEGSKA (reference sequence).

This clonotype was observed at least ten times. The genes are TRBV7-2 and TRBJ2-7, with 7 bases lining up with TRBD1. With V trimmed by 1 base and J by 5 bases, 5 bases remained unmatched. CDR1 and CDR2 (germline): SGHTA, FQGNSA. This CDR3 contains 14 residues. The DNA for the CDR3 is TGTGCCAGCAGCTTAGTACAGGGGCTCGACGAGCAGTACTTC. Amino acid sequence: CASSLVQGLDEQYF.

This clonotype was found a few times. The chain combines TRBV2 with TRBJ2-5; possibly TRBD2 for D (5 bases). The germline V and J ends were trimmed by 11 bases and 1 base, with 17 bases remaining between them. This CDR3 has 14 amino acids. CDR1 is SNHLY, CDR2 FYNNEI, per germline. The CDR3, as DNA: TGTGCCTCCACAGCGGTACTTCCCCAAGAGACCCAGTACTTC. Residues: CASTAVLPQETQYF. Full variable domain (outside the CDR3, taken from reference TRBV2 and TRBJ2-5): EPEVTQTPSHQVTQMGQEVILRCVPISNHLYFYWYRQILGQKVEFLVSFYNNEISEKSEIFDDQFSVERPDGSNFTLKIRSTKLEDSAMYFCASTAVLPQETQYFGPGTRLLVL.

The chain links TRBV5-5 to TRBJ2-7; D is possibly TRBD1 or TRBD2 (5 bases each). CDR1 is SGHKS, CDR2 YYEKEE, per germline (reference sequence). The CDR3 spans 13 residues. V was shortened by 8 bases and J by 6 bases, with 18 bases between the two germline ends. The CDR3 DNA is TGTGCCAGTAGCCCCTTAGGGACCATCGAGCAGTACTTC. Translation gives CASSPLGTIEQYF.

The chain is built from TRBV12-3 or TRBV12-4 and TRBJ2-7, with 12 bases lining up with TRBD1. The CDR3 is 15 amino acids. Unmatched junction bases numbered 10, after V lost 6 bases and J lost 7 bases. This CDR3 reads CASRSGTGGYNEQYF. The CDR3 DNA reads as TGTGCCAGCAGATCCGGGACAGGGGGCTACAATGAGCAGTACTTC.

The DNA for the CDR3 is TGCAGTGCTAGAGGTGGACTAGCGGGGGGGCAAGAGACCCAGTACTTC. Protein sequence: CSARGGLAGGQETQYF. The V and J genes are TRBV20-1 and TRBJ2-5, with TRBD2 identical over 15 bases. Germline lookup yields CDR1 DFQATT and CDR2 SNEGSKA (reference sequence). With 1 base clipped from V and 2 bases from J, the junction kept 2 bases outside the gene matches. CDR3 length: 16 amino acids.

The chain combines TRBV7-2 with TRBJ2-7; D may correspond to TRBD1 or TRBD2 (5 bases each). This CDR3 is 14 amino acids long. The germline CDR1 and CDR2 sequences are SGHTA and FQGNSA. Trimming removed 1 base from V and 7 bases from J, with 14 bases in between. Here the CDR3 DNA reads TGTGCCAGCAGCTTAGAGGGGATTCGGGATGAGCAGTACTTC. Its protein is CASSLEGIRDEQYF.

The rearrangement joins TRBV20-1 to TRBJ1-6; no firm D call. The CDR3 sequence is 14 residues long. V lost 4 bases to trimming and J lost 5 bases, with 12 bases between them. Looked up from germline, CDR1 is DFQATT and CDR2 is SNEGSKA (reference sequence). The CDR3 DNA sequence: TGCAGTGCTACCCCGGGCCAGAATAATTCACCCCTCCACTTT. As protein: CSATPGQNNSPLHF.

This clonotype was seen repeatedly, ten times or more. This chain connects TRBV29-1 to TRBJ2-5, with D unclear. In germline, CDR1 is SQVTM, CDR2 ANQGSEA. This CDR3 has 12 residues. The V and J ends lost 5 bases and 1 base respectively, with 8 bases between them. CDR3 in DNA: TGCAGCGTTCATCCAGCCCAAGAGACCCAGTACTTC. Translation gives CSVHPAQETQYF.

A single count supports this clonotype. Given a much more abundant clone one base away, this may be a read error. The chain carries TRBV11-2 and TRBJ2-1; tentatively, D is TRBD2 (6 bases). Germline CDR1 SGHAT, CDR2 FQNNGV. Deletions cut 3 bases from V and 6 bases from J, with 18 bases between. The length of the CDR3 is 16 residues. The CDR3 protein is CASSFPRRGARNEQFF. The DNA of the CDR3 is TGTGCCAGCAGCTTCCCGCGGAGGGGCGCACGCAATGAGCAGTTCTTC.

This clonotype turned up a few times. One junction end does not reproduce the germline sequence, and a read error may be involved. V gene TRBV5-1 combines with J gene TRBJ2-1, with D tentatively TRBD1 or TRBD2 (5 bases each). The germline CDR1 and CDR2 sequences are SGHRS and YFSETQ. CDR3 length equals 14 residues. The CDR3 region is CAGSAMGPYNEQFF. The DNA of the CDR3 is TGCGCCGGCAGCGCGATGGGACCCTACAATGAGCAGTTCTTC.

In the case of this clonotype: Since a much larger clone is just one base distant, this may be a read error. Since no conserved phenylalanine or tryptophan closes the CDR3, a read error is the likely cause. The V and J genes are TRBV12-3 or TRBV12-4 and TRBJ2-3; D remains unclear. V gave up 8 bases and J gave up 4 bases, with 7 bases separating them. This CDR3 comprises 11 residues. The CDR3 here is CASARADTQYS. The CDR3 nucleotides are TGTGCCAGCGCGCGTGCAGATACGCAGTATTCT.

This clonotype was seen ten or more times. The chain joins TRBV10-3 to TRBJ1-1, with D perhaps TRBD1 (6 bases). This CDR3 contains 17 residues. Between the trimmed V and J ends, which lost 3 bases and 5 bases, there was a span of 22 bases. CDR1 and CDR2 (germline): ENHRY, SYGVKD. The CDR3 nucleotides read TGTGCCATCAGTGAAGGTTTAATAGGGGGAGGAGGAACTGAAGCTTTCTTT. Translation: CAISEGLIGGGGTEAFF.

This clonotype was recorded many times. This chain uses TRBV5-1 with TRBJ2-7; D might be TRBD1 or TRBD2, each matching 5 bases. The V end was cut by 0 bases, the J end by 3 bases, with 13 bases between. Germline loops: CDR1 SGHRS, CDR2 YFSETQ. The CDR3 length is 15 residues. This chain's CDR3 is CASSLEAPGGYEQYF. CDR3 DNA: TGCGCCAGCAGCTTGGAGGCCCCTGGGGGCTACGAGCAGTACTTC.

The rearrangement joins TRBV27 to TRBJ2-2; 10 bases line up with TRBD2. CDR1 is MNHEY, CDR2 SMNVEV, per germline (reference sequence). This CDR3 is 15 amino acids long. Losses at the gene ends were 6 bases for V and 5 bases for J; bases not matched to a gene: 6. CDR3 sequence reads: CASRQAGGLTGELFF. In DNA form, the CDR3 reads TGTGCCAGCAGGCAAGCGGGGGGGCTGACCGGGGAGCTGTTTTTT.

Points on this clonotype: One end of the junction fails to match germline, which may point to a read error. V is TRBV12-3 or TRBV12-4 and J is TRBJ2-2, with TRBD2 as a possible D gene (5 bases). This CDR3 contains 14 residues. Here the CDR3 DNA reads TGTGCCAGCATCAAGACTCCGAGCACCGGGGAGCGGTTTTTT. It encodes CASIKTPSTGERFF.

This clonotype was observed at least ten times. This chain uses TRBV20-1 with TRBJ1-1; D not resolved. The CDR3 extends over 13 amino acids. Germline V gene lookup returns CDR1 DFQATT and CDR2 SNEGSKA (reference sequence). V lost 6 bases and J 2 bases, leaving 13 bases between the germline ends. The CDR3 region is CSAQRAGNTEAFF. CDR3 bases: TGCAGTGCCCAAAGGGCGGGAAACACTGAAGCTTTCTTT.

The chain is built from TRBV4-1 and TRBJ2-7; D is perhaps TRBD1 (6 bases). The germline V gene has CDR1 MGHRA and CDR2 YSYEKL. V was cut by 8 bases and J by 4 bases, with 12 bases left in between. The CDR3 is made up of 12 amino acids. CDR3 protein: CASGRTVYEQYF. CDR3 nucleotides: TGCGCCAGCGGACGGACAGTTTACGAGCAGTACTTC.

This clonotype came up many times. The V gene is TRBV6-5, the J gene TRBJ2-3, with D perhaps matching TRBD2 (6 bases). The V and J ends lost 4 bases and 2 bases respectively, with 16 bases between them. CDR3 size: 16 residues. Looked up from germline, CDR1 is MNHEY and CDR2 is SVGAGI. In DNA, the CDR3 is TGTGCCAGCAGTTCGGGGCGGGGAACCCTCACAGATACGCAGTATTTT. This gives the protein CASSSGRGTLTDTQYF.

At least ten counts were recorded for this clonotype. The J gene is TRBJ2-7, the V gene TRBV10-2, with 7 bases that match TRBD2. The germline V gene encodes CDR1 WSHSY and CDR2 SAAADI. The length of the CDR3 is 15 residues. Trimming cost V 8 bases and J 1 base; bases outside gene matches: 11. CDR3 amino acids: CASRRASGSSYEQYF. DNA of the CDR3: TGCGCCAGCCGGAGGGCTAGCGGTTCGTCCTACGAGCAGTACTTC.